The 13 T cell receptor beta chains reported below all come from one sample, sequenced in a study of shared clonotypes between healthy human individuals. Sequencing was performed with immunoSEQ multiplex PCR; in TCRdb, only in-frame clones are kept and a portion is missing. The sample has about 770,000 clones, over 55% seen once. Sequencing input: memory CD4+ T cells sorted from blood. Sample subset: CD45RA-negative fraction. The receptors were sampled from a woman aged 30 to 39 in good health.

The chain links TRBV7-9 to TRBJ2-3, with D maybe TRBD1 (5 bases). From germline, CDR1 is SEHNR and CDR2 FQNEAQ (reference sequence). V was pared by 7 bases and J by 2 bases, with 25 bases between. This CDR3 region has 18 residues. Here the CDR3 reads CASTTQARALRITDTQYF. As DNA, the CDR3 is TGTGCCAGCACCACACAGGCTCGAGCCCTCAGGATCACAGATACGCAGTATTTT.

CDR3 DNA sequence: TGTGCCAGCAGCTTAGAGTGGCAGGATACGAGGGAGCAGTACTTC. This translates into CASSLEWQDTREQYF. The J gene is TRBJ2-5, the V gene TRBV7-8; possible D gene TRBD2, 5 bases. Trimming removed 1 base at V and 11 bases at J, with 20 bases between. The CDR3 runs to 15 residues. Per germline, CDR1 SGHVS and CDR2 FQNEAQ. Looking up the rest from reference TRBV7-8 and TRBJ2-5 gives the full variable domain: GAGVSQSPRYKVAKRGQDVALRCDPISGHVSLFWYQQALGQGPEFLTYFQNEAQLDKSGLPSDRFFAERPEGSVSTLKIQRTQQEDSAVYLCASSLEWQDTREQYFGPGTRLLVL.

The chain employs TRBV5-1 and TRBJ1-1; D remains ambiguous. Germline CDR1 is SGHRS and CDR2 is YFSETQ. The CDR3 runs to 15 residues. Trimming removed 0 bases from V and 1 base from J, with 10 bases in between. In nucleotides, the CDR3 is TGCGCCAGCAGCTTGGACGCCCCGGGGAACACTGAAGCTTTCTTT. This gives the protein CASSLDAPGNTEAFF.

As regards this clone: The sample contains more than one DNA sequence encoding this CDR3. The V and J genes are TRBV7-9 and TRBJ1-1, with unresolved D. Germline V lookup: CDR1 SEHNR, CDR2 FQNEAQ (reference sequence). There are 12 residues in the CDR3. V shed 2 bases and J shed 6 bases, with 7 bases lying between them. This chain's CDR3 is CASSLRGAEAFF. CDR3 DNA: TGTGCCAGCAGCTTAAGAGGCGCTGAAGCTTTCTTT. The full variable domain, with the rest looked up from reference TRBV7-9 and TRBJ1-1, is DTGVSQNPRHKITKRGQNVTFRCDPISEHNRLYWYRQTLGQGPEFLTYFQNEAQLEKSRLLSDRFSAERPKGSFSTLEIQRTEQGDSAMYLCASSLRGAEAFFGQGTRLTVV.

J is TRBJ2-7 and V is TRBV11-2; D is perhaps TRBD1 or TRBD2 (5 bases each). From germline, CDR1 is SGHAT and CDR2 FQNNGV. CDR3 length equals 12 residues. Trimming removed 5 bases from V and 9 bases from J, with 14 bases in between. The CDR3: CASSPAGTGQYF. CDR3 DNA sequence: TGTGCCAGCAGCCCCGCCGGGACGGGGCAGTACTTC.

The genes are TRBV5-1 and TRBJ2-5, with 7 bases lining up with TRBD1. The CDR3 consists of 14 residues. With V trimmed by 4 bases and J by 1 base, 4 bases remained unmatched. In germline, CDR1 is SGHRS, CDR2 YFSETQ. The CDR3 nucleotides are TGCGCCAGCAGCCCCGGACAGGCCCAAGAGACCCAGTACTTC. Encoded protein: CASSPGQAQETQYF.

This clone was counted between two and nine times. The CDR3 is CASSGQGNSWYEQYF. CDR3 in DNA: TGTGCCAGCAGTGGACAGGGAAATAGCTGGTACGAGCAGTACTTC. The rearrangement links TRBV27 to TRBJ2-7, with 8 positions matching TRBD1. In germline, CDR1 is MNHEY, CDR2 SMNVEV (reference sequence). CDR3 length equals 15 residues. The junction had 10 bases not matched to a gene; V was cut back by 5 bases and J by 4 bases.

J is TRBJ2-1 and V is TRBV11-2, with D possibly being TRBD2 (5 bases). Germline V lookup: CDR1 SGHAT, CDR2 FQNNGV. This CDR3 comprises 17 residues. The ends were cut back, 4 bases at V and 2 bases at J, with 18 bases in the middle. DNA of the CDR3: TGTGCCAGCAGCTCAGTGAGGGCCGGCAGTGCCTACAATGAGCAGTTCTTC. Its protein product is CASSSVRAGSAYNEQFF.

This clone was seen a handful of times. The chain has TRBV11-2 and TRBJ2-5; TRBD2 aligns across 9 bases. The CDR3 length is 14 residues. Looked up from germline, CDR1 is SGHAT and CDR2 is FQNNGV. J gave up 2 bases and V 2 bases, and 0 bases lay outside the gene matches. The CDR3 nucleotides are TGTGCCAGCAGCTTACTAGCGGGACAAGAGACCCAGTACTTC. Its translation: CASSLLAGQETQYF.

CDR3 protein: CASSRGAEVYNEQFF. The CDR3 DNA is TGCGCCAGCAGCCGAGGGGCGGAGGTGTACAATGAGCAGTTCTTC. The chain is built from TRBV4-1 and TRBJ2-1; D could derive from TRBD1 or TRBD2 (5 bases each). CDR1 is MGHRA, CDR2 YSYEKL, per germline. Trimming pared 4 bases from V and 4 bases from J, leaving 14 bases between. CDR3 length: 15 residues.

This clone was detected once. Written as DNA, the CDR3 is TGTGCCAGCACCACTTGGAGGGATGGGGAGCTGTTTTTT. Protein sequence: CASTTWRDGELFF. The rearrangement uses TRBV27 and TRBJ2-2; D is perhaps TRBD2 (6 bases). V was pared by 7 bases and J by 8 bases, with 14 bases between. CDR3 size: 13 residues. CDR1 MNHEY and CDR2 SMNVEV come from the germline V gene (reference sequence).

This clone has a handful of counts. The rearrangement joins TRBV10-1 to TRBJ2-1; perhaps D is TRBD1 or TRBD2 (5 bases each). The CDR3 length is 13 residues. Trimming pared 0 bases from V and 9 bases from J, leaving 9 bases between. CDR1 is WNHNN and CDR2 is SYGVQD in the germline V gene (reference sequence). CDR3 sequence: CASSESGGTEQFF. As DNA, the CDR3 is TGCGCCAGCAGTGAGTCTGGGGGAACTGAGCAGTTCTTC.

V and J are TRBV18 and TRBJ1-4, with 9 bases that match TRBD1. CDR1 and CDR2 from the germline V gene are KGHSH and LQKENI. CDR3 size: 16 residues. V shed 6 bases and J 3 bases; nucleotides not matched to a gene: 8. The CDR3 sequence: CASSSRTGVANEKLFF. CDR3 sequence (DNA): TGTGCCAGCTCTTCCCGGACAGGGGTTGCTAATGAAAAACTGTTTTTT.